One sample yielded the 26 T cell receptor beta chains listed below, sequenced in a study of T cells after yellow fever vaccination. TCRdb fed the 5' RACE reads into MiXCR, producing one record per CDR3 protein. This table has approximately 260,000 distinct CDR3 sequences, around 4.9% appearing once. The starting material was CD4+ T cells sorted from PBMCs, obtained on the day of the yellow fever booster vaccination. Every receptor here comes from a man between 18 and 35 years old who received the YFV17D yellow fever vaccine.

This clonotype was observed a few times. The CDR3 loop is CASRGLAASETQYF. The CDR3 DNA is TGTGCCAGCCGGGGACTAGCGGCGTCTGAGACCCAGTACTTC. J is TRBJ2-5 and V is TRBV2, with TRBD2 matching 11 bases. The germline V gene encodes CDR1 SNHLY and CDR2 FYNNEI. The CDR3 has 14 residues. V was pared by 8 bases and J by 5 bases, with 7 bases of the junction left unmatched.

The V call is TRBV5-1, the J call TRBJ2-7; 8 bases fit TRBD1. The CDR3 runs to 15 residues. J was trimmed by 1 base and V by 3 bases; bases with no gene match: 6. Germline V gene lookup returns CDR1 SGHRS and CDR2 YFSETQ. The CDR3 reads CASSSTGGSSYEQYF. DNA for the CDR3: TGCGCCAGCAGCTCCACAGGGGGATCGTCCTACGAGCAGTACTTC.

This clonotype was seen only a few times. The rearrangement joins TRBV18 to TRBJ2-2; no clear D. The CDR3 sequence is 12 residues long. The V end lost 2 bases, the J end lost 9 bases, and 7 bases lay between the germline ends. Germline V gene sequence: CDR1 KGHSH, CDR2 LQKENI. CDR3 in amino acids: CASSPYGRELFF. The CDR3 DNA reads TGTGCCAGCTCACCATACGGAAGGGAGCTGTTTTTT.

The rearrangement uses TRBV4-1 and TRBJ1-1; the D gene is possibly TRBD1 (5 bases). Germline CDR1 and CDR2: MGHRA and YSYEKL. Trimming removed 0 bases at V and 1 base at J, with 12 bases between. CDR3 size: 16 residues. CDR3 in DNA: TGCGCCAGCAGCCAAGAATGGAGACAGACGAACACTGAAGCTTTCTTT. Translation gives CASSQEWRQTNTEAFF.

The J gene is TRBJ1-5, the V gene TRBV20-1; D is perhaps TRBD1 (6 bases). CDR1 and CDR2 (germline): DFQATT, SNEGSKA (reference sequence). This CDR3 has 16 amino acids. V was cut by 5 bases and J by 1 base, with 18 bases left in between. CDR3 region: CSAGDIRPDSNQPQHF. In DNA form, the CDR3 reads TGCAGTGCTGGGGACATTAGACCGGACAGCAATCAGCCCCAGCATTTT.

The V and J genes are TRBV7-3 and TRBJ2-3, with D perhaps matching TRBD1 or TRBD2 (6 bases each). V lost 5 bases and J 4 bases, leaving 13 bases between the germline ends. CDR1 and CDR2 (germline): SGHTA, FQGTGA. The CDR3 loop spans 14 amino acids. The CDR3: CASSPNREADTQYF. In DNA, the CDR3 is TGTGCCAGCAGCCCAAACAGGGAGGCAGATACGCAGTATTTT.

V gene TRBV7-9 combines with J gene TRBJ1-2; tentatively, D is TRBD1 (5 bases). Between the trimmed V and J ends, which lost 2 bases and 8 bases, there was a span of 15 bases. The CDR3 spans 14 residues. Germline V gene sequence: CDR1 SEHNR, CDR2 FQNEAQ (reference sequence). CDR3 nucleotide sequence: TGTGCCAGCAGCTTACGGGACGCCAGGGAAGGCTACACCTTC. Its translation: CASSLRDAREGYTF.

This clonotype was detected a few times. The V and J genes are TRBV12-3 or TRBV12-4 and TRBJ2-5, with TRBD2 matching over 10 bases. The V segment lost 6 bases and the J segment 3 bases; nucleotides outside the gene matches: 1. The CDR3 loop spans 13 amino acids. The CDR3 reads CASRLAGEETQYF. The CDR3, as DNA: TGTGCCAGCAGGCTAGCGGGGGAAGAGACCCAGTACTTC.

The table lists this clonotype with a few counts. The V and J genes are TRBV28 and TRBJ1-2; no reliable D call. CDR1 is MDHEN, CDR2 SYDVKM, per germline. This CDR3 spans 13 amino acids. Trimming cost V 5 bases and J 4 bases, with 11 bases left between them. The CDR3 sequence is CASSDGRSYGYTF. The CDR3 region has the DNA TGTGCCAGCAGTGACGGACGAAGCTATGGCTACACCTTC.

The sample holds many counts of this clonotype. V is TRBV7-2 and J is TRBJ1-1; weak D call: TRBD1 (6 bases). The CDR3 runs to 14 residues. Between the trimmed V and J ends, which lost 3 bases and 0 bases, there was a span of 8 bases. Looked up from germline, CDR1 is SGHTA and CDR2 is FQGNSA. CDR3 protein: CASSFGQMNTEAFF. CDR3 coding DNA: TGTGCCAGCAGCTTTGGACAGATGAACACTGAAGCTTTCTTT.

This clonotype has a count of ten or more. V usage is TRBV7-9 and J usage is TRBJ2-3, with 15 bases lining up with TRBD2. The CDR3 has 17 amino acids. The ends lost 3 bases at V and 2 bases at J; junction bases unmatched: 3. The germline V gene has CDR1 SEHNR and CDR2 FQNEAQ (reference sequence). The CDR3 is CASSLGTSGGITDTQYF. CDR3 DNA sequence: TGTGCCAGCAGCTTGGGGACTAGCGGGGGGATCACAGATACGCAGTATTTT.

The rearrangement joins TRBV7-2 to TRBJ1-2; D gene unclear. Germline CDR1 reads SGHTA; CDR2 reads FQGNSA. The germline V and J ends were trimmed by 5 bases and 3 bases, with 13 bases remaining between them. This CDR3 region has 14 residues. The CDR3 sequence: CASSPSPGDYGYTF. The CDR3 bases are TGTGCCAGCAGCCCCTCCCCAGGAGACTATGGCTACACCTTC.

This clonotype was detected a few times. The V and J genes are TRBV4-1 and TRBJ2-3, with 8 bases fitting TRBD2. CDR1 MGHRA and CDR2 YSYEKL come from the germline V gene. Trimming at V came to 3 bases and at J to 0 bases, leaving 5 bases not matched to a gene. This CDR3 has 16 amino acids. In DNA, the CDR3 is TGCGCCAGCAGCCACGGTAGCGGGGCTAGCACAGATACGCAGTATTTT. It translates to CASSHGSGASTDTQYF.

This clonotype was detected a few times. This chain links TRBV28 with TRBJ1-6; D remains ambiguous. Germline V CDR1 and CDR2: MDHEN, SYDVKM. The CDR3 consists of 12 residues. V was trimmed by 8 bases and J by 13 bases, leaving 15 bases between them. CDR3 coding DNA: TGTGCCAGCGGCGGACGGGTCCCCCCCCTCCACTTT. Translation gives CASGGRVPPLHF.

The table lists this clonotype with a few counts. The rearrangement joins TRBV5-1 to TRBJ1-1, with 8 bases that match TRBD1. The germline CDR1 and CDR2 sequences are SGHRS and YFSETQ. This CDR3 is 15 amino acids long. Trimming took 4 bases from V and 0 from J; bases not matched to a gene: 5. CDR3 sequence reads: CASSGVTGVNTEAFF. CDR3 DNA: TGCGCCAGCAGCGGGGTGACAGGGGTGAACACTGAAGCTTTCTTT.

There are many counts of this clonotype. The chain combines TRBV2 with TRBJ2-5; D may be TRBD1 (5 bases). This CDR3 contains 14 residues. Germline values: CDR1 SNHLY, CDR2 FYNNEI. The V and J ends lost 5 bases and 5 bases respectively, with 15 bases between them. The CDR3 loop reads CASSPAGRVETQYF. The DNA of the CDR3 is TGTGCCAGCAGTCCGGCAGGGCGAGTGGAGACCCAGTACTTC.

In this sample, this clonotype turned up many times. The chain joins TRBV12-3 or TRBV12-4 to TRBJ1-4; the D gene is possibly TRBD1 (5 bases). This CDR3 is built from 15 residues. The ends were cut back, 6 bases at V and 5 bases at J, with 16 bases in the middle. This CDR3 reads CASRPYGGRNEKLFF. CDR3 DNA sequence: TGTGCCAGCAGACCCTACGGGGGGAGGAATGAAAAACTGTTTTTT.

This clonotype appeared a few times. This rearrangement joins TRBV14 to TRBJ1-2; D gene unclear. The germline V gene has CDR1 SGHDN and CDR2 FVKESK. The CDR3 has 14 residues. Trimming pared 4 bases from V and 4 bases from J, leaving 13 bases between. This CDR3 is CASSRSGMGYGYTF. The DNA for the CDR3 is TGTGCCAGCAGCCGGTCCGGGATGGGCTATGGCTACACCTTC.

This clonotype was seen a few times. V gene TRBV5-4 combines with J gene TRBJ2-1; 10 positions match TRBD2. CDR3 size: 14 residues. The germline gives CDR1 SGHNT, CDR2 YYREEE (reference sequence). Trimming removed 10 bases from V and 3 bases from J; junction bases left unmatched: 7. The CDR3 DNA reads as TGTGCCGTCGAGCGGGGGGGCTTCTACAATGAGCAGTTCTTC. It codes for CAVERGGFYNEQFF.

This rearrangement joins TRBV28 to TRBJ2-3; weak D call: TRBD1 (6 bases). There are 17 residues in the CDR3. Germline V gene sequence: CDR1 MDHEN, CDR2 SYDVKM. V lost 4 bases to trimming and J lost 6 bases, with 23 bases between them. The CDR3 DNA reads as TGTGCCAGCAGTTCAACCCCGGGACAAATGGGGGCGGATACGCAGTATTTT. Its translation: CASSSTPGQMGADTQYF.

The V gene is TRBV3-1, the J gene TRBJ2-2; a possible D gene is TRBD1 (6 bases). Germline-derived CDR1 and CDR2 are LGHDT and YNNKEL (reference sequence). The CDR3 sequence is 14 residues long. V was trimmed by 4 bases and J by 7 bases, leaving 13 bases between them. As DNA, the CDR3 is TGTGCCAGCAGCCTACAACAGGGAGTCGGGGAGCTGTTTTTT. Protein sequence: CASSLQQGVGELFF.

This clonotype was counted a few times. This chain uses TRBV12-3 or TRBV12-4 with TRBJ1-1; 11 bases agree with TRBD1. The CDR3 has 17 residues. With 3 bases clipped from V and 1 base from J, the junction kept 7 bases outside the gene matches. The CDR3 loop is CASSFADRGRGNTEAFF. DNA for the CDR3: TGTGCCAGCAGTTTCGCGGACAGGGGGCGGGGGAACACTGAAGCTTTCTTT.

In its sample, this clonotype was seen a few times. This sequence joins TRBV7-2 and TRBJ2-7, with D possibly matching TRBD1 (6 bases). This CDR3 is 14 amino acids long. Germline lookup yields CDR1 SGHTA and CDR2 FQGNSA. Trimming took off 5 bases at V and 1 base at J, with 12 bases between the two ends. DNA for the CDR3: TGTGCCAGCAGCCAAGGACAGACTTCCTACGAGCAGTACGTC. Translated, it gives CASSQGQTSYEQYV.

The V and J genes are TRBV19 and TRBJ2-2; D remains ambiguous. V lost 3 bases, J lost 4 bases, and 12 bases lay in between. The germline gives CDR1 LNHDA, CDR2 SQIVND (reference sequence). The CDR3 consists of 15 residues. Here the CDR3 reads CASSIGVSFTGELFF. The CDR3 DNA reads TGTGCCAGTAGTATTGGAGTTAGTTTCACCGGGGAGCTGTTTTTT.

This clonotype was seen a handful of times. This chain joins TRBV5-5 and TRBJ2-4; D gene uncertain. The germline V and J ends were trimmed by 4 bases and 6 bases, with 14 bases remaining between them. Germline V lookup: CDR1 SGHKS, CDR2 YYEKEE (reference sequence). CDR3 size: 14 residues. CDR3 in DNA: TGTGCCAGCAGCCAGACGAACCCCAGAAACATTCAGTACTTC. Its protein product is CASSQTNPRNIQYF.

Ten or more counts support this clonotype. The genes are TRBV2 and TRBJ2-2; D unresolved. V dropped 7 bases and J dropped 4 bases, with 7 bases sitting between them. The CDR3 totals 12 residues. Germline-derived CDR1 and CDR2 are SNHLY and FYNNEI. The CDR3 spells CASTYSTGELFF. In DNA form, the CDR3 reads TGTGCCAGCACCTACTCCACCGGGGAGCTGTTTTTT.